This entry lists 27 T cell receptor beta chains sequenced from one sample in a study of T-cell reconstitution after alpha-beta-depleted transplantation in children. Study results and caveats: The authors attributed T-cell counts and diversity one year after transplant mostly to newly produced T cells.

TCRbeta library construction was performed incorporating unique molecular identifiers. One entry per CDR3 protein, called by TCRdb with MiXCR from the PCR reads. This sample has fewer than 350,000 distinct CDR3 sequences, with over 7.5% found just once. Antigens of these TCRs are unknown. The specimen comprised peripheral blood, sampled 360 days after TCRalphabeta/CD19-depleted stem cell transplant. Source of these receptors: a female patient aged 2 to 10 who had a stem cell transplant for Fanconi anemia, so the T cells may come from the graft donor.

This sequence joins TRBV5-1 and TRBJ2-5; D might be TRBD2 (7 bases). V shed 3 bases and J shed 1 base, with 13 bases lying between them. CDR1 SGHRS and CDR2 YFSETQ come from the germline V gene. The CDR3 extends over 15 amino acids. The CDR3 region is CASSWEGGLQETQYF. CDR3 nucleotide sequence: TGCGCCAGCAGCTGGGAGGGGGGTCTCCAAGAGACCCAGTACTTC.

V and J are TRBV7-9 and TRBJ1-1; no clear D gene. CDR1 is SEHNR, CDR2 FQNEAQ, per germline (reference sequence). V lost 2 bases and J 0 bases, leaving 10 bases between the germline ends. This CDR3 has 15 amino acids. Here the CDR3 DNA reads TGTGCCAGCAGCTTACTAGGCTCAATGAACACTGAAGCTTTCTTT. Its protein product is CASSLLGSMNTEAFF.

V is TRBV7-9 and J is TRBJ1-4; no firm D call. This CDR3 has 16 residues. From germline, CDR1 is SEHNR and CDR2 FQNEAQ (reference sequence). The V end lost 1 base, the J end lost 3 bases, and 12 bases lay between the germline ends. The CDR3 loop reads CASSLVSGIPNEKLFF. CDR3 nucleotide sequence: TGTGCCAGCAGCTTAGTCTCCGGTATACCTAATGAAAAACTGTTTTTT.

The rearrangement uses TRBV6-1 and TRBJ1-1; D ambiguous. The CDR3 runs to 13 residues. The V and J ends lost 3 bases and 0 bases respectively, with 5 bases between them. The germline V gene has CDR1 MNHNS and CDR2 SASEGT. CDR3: CASSDLMNTEAFF. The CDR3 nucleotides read TGTGCCAGCAGTGACTTAATGAACACTGAAGCTTTCTTT.

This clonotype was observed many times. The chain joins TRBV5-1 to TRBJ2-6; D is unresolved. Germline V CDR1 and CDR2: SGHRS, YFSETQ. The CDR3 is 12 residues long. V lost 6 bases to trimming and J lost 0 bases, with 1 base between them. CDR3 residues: CASTSGANVLTF. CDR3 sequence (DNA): TGCGCCAGCACCTCTGGGGCCAACGTCCTGACTTTC.

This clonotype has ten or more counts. The CDR3 DNA is TGTGCCAGCAGCAGACCCTACTATAGCTCCTACGAGCAGTACTTC. Its protein product is CASSRPYYSSYEQYF. V gene TRBV12-3 or TRBV12-4 combines with J gene TRBJ2-7; no reliable D call. This CDR3 region has 15 residues. Trimming cost V 6 bases and J 0 bases, with 15 bases left between them.

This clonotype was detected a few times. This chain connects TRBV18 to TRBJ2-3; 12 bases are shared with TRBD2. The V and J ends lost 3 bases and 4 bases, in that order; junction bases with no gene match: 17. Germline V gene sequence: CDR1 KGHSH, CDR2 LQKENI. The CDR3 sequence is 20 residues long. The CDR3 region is CASSPKGLAGRNSGSDTQYF. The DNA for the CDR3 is TGTGCCAGCTCACCGAAAGGACTAGCGGGAAGGAACTCCGGATCAGATACGCAGTATTTT.

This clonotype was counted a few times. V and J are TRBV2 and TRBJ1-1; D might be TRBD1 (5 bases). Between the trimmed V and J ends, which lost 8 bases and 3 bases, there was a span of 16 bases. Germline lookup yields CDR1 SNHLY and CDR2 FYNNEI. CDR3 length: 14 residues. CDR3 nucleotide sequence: TGTGCCAGCCGGGTGGGGGGAGTGGACACTGAAGCTTTCTTT. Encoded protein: CASRVGGVDTEAFF.

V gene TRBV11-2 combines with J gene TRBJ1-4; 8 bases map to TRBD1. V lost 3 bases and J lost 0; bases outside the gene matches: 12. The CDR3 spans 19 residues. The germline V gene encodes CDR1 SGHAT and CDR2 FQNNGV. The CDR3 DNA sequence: TGTGCCAGCAGCTTTTACTGGACAGGGACCATTGCAACTAATGAAAAACTGTTTTTT. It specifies CASSFYWTGTIATNEKLFF.

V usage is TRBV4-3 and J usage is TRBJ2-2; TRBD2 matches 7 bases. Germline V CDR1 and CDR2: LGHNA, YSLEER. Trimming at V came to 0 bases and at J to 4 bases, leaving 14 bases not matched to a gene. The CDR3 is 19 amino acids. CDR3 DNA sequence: TGCGCCAGCAGCCAAGAGGGGGTGGGGGGGTCCAAGAGCACCGGGGAGCTGTTTTTT. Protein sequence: CASSQEGVGGSKSTGELFF.

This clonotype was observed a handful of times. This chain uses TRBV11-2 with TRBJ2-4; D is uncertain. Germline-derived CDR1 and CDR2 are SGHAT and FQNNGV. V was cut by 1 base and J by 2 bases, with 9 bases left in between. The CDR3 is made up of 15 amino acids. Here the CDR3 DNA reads TGTGCCAGCAGCTTAGGGTGGGCCTCCAAAAACATTCAGTACTTC. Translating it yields CASSLGWASKNIQYF.

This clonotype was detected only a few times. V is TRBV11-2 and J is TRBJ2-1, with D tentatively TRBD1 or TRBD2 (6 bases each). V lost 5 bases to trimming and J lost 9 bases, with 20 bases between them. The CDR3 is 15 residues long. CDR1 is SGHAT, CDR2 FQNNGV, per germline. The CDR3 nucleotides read TGTGCCAGCAGCAAGAGGGGGGCGGCTGATCCTGAGCAGTTCTTC. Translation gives CASSKRGAADPEQFF.

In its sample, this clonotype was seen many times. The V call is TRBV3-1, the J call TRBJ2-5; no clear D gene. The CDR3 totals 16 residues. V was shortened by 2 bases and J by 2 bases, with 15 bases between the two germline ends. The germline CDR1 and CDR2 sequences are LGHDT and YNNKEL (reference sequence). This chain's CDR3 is CASSQRGSREQETQYF. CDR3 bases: TGTGCCAGCAGCCAAAGAGGCTCGCGAGAACAAGAGACCCAGTACTTC.

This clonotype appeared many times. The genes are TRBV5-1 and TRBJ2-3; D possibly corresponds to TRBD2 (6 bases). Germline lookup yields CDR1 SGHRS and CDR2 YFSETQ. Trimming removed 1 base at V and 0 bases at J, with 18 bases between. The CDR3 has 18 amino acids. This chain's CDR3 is CASSLLAGRLGSTDTQYF. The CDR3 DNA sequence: TGCGCCAGCAGCTTGTTGGCAGGTAGACTAGGAAGCACAGATACGCAGTATTTT.

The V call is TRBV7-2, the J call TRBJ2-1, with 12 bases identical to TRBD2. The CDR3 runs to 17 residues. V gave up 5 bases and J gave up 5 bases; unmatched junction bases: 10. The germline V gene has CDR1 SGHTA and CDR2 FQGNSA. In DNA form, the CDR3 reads TGTGCCAGCAGCGAAGCTAGCGGGGGGGCTTTTAACAATGAGCAGTTCTTC. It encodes CASSEASGGAFNNEQFF.

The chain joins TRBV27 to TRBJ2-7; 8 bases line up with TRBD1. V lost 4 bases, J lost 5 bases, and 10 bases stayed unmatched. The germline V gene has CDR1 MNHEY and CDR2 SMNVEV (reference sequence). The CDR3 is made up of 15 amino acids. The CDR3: CASSSIQGAQDEQYF. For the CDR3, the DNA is TGTGCCAGCAGTTCGATCCAGGGGGCGCAGGACGAGCAGTACTTC.

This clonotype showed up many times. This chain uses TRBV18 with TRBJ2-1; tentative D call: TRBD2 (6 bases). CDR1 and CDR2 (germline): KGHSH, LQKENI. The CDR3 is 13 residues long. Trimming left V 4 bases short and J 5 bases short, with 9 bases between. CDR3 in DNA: TGTGCCAGCTCACTCTCGGGGGACAATGAGCAGTTCTTC. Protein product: CASSLSGDNEQFF.

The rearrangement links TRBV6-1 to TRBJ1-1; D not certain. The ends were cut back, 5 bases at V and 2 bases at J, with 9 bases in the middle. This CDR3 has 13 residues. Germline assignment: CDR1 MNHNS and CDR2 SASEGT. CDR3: CASSPPYNTEAFF. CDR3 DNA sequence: TGTGCCAGCAGTCCACCGTACAACACTGAAGCTTTCTTT.

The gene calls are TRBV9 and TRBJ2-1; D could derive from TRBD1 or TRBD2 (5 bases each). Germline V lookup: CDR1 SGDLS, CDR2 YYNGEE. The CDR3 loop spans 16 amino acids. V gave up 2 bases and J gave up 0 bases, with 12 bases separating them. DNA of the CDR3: TGTGCCAGCAGCGTCGGGGCCTCCAGCTCCTACAATGAGCAGTTCTTC. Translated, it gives CASSVGASSSYNEQFF. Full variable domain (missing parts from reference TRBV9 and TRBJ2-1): DSGVTQTPKHLITATGQRVTLRCSPRSGDLSVYWYQQSLDQGLQFLIQYYNGEERAKGNILERFSAQQFPDLHSELNLSSLELGDSALYFCASSVGASSSYNEQFFGPGTRLTVL.

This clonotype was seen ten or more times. In DNA form, the CDR3 reads TGTGCCACCAGTCCGACTAGCGGGACTACAGATACGCAGTATTTT. It encodes CATSPTSGTTDTQYF. This chain uses TRBV24-1 with TRBJ2-3; TRBD2 agrees at 11 bases. The CDR3 loop spans 15 amino acids. Trimming removed 6 bases from V and 3 bases from J; junction bases left unmatched: 4. Germline lookup yields CDR1 KGHDR and CDR2 SFDVKD.

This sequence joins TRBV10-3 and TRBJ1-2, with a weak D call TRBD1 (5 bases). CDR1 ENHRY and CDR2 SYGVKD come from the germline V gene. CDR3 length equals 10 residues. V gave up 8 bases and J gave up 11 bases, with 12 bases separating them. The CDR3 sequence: CAIGAAKYTF. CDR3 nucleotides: TGTGCCATCGGGGCAGCTAAATACACCTTC.

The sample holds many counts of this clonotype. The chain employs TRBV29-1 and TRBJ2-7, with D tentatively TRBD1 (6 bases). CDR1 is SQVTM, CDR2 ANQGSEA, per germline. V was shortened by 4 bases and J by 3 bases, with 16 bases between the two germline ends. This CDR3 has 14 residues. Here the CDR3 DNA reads TGCAGCGTTGGGGGGCAGGGACCAATCTACGAGCAGTACTTC. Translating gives CSVGGQGPIYEQYF.

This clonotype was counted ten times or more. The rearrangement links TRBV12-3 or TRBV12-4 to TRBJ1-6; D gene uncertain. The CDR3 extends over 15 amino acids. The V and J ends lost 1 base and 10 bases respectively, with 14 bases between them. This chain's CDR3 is CASSLDPIGYSPLHF. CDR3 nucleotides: TGTGCCAGCAGTTTAGACCCGATTGGGTACTCACCCCTCCACTTT.

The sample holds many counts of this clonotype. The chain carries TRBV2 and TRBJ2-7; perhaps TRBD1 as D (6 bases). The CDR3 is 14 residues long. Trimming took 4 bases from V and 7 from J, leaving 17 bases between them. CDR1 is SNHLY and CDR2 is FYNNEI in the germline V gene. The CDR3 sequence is CASSAGTPIIEQYF. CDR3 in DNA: TGTGCCAGCAGTGCCGGGACACCTATTATAGAGCAGTACTTC.

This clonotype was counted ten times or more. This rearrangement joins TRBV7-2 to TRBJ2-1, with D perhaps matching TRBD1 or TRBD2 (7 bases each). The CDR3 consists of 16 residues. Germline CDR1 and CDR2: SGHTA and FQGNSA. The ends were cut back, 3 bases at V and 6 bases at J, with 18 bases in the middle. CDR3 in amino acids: CASSFHQGGTSNEQFF. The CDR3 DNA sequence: TGTGCCAGCAGCTTCCACCAGGGGGGGACTTCCAATGAGCAGTTCTTC.

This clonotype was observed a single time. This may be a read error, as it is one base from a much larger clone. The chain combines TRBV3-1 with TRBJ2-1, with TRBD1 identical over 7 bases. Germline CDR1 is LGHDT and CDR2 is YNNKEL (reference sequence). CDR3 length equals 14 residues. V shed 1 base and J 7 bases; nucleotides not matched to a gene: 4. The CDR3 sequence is CASSQVQGWNEQFF. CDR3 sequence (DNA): TGTGCCAGCAGCCAAGTACAGGGGTGGAATGAGCAGTTCTTC.

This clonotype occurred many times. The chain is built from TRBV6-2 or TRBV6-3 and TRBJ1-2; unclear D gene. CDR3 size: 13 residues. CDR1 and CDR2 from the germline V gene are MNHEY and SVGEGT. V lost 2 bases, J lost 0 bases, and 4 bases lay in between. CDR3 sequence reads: CASSYEANYGYTF. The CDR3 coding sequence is TGTGCCAGCAGTTACGAGGCTAACTATGGCTACACCTTC.